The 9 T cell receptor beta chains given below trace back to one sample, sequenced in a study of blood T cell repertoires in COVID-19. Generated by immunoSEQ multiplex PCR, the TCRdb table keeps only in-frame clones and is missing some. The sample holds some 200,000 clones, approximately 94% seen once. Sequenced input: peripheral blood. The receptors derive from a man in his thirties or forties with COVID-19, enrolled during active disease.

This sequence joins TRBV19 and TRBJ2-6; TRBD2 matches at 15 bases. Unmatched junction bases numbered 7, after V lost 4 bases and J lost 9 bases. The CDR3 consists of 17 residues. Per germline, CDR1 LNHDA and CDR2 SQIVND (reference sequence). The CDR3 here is CASSRTSGGASVNVLTF. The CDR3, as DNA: TGTGCCAGTAGTAGGACTAGCGGGGGGGCCTCCGTCAACGTCCTGACTTTC.

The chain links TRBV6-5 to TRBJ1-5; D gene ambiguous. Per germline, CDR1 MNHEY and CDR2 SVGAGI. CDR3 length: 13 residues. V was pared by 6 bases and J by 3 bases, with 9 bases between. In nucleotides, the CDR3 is TGTGCCAGCAGCCAAGCGCCCAATCAGCCCCAGCATTTT. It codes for CASSQAPNQPQHF.

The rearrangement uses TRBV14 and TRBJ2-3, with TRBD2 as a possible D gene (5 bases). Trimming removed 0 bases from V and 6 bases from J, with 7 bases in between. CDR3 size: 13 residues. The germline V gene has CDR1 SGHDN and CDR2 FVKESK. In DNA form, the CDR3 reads TGTGCCAGCAGCCAAGATTGGAGGGATACGCAGTATTTT. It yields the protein CASSQDWRDTQYF.

DNA of the CDR3: TGCGCCAGCAGCTTCGGGACAGAGGACAATGAGCAGTTCTTC. Its translation: CASSFGTEDNEQFF. This rearrangement joins TRBV5-1 to TRBJ2-1, with TRBD1 matching over 7 bases. J was trimmed by 5 bases and V by 2 bases; bases with no gene match: 4. Germline V gives CDR1 SGHRS, CDR2 YFSETQ. This CDR3 comprises 14 residues.

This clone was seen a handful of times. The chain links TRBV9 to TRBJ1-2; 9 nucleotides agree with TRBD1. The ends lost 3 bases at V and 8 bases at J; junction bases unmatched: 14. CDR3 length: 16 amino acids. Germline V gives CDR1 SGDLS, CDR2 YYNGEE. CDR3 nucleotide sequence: TGTGCCAGCAGCGCGCCACGGGACAGGGTAATTGGGGGCTACACCTTC. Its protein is CASSAPRDRVIGGYTF.

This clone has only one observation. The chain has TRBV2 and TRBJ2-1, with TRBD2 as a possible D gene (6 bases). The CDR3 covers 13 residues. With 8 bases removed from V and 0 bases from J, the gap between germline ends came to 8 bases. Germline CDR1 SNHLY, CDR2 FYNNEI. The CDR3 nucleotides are TGTGCCAGCCGGGGGAGCTCCTACAATGAGCAGTTCTTC. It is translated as CASRGSSYNEQFF. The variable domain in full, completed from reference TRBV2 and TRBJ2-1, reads EPEVTQTPSHQVTQMGQEVILRCVPISNHLYFYWYRQILGQKVEFLVSFYNNEISEKSEIFDDQFSVERPDGSNFTLKIRSTKLEDSAMYFCASRGSSYNEQFFGPGTRLTVL.

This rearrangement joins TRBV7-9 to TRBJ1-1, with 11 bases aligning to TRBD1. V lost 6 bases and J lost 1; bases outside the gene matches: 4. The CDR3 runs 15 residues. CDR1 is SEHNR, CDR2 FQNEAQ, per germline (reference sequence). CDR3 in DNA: TGTGCCAGCAGGAGAGGGACAGGGGGGAACACTGAAGCTTTCTTT. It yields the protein CASRRGTGGNTEAFF.

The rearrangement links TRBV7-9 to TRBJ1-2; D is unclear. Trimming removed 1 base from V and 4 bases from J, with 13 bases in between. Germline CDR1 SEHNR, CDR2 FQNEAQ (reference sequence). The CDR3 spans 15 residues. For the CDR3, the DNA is TGTGCCAGCAGCTTAGTTCTGGGTGCAGGCTATGGCTACACCTTC. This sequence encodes CASSLVLGAGYGYTF.

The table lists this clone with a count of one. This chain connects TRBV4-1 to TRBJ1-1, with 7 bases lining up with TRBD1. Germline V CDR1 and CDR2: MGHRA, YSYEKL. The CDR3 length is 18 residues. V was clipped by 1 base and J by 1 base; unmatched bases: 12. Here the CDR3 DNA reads TGCGCCAGCAGCCAAGCCGACAGGGCAGTAGGGGCGAACACTGAAGCTTTCTTT. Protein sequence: CASSQADRAVGANTEAFF.